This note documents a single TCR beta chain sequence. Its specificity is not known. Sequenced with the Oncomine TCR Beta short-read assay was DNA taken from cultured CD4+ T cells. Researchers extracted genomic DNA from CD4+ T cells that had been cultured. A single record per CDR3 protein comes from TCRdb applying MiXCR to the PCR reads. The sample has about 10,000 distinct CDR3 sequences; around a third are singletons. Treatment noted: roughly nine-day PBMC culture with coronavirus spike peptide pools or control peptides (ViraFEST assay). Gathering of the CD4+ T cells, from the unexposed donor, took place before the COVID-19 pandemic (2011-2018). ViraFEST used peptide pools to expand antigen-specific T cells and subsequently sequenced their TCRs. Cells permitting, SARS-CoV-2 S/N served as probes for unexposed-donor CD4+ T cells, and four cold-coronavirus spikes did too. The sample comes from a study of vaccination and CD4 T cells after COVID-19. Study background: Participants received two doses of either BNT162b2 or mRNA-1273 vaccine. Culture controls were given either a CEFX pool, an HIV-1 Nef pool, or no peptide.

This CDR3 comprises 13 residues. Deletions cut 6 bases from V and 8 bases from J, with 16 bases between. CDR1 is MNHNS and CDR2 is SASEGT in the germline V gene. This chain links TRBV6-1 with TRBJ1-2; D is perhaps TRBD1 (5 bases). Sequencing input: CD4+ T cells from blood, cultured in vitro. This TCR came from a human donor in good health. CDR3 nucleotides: TGTGCCAGCAGAATTCGGGGGACGCAAGGCTACACCTTC. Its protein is CASRIRGTQGYTF.